The T cell receptor beta chain under discussion was sequenced for a study of cytomegalovirus exposure and HLA in healthy donors. The donors formed part of the roughly 120-subject validation cohort, distinct from the roughly 700-subject first cohort. On this clone itself: Its antigen remains unknown. Other DNA sequences of this sample code for an identical CDR3.

Study results and limitations: Subsequent analysis showed first-cohort TCR clusters tending to co-occur in around 130 validation repertoires.

Clones were sequenced by immunoSEQ multiplex PCR, and TCRdb holds only the in-frame ones, with some missing. Among over 200,000 clones listed, 80% to 85% were seen once. Source material: PBMCs. The TCR comes from a woman aged 25 to 39 in good health and CMV-seropositive.

CDR3 in amino acids: CASSRKSTDTQYF. In DNA form, the CDR3 reads TGTGCCAGCAGCCGGAAAAGCACAGATACGCAGTATTTT. This chain joins TRBV7-8 and TRBJ2-3; no reliable D call. CDR1 SGHVS and CDR2 FQNEAQ come from the germline V gene. CDR3 length: 13 amino acids. The V end was cut by 5 bases, the J end by 0 bases, with 6 bases between.